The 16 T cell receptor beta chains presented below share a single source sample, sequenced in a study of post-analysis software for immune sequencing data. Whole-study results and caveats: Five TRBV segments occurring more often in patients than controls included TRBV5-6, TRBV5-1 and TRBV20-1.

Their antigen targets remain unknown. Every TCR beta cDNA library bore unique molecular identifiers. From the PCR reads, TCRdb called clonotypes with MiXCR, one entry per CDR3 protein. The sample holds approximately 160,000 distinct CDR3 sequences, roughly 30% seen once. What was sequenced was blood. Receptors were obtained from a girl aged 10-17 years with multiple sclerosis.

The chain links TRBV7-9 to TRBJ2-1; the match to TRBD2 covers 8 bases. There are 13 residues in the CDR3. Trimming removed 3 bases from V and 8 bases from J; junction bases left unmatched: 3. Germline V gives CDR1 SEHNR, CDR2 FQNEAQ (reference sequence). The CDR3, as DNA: TGTGCCAGCAGCTTTAGCGGGATGTATGAGCAGTTCTTC. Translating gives CASSFSGMYEQFF.

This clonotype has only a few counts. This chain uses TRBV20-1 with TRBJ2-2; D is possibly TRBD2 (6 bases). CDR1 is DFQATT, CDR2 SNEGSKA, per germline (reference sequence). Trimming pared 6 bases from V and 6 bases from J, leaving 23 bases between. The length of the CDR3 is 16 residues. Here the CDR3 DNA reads TGCAGTGCCCCCCGGGGTGGAGGGAGAAAGGCCGGGGAGCTGTTTTTT. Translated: CSAPRGGGRKAGELFF.

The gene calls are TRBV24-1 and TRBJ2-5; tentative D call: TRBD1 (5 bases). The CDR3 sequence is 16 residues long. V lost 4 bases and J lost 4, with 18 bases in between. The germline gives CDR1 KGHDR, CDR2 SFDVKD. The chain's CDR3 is CATSEPAVGVGETQYF. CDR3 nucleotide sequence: TGTGCCACCAGTGAGCCCGCGGTAGGGGTTGGAGAGACCCAGTACTTC.

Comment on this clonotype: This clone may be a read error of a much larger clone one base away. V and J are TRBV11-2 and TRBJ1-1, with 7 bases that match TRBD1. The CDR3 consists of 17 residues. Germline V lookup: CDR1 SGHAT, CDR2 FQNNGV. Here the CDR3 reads CARSIGRGLKVGTEAFF. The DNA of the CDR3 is TGTGCCCGCAGCATCGGGAGGGGGCTTAAGGTCGGCACTGAAGCTTTCTTT.

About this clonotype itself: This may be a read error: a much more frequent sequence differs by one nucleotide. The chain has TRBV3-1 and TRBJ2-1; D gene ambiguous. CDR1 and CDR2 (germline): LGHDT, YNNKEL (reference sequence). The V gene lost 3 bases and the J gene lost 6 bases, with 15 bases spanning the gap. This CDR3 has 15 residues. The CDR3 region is CASSHDLVRRNEQFF. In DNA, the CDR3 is TGTGCCAGCAGCCACGATCTAGTACGGCGCAATGAGCAGTTCTTC.

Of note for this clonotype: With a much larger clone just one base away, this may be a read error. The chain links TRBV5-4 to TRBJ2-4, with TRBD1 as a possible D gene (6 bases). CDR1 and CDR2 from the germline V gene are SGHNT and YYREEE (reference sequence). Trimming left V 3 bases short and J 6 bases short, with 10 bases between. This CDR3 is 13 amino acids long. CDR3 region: CASSSGDGNIQYF. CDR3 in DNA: TGTGCCAGCAGCTCAGGGGACGGAAACATTCAGTACTTC.

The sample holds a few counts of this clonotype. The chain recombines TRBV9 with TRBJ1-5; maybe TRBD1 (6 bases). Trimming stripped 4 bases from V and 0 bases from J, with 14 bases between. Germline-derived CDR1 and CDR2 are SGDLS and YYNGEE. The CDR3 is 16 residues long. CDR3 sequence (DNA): TGTGCCAGCAGCCCCGGACAGCGCCCTAGCAATCAGCCCCAGCATTTT. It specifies CASSPGQRPSNQPQHF.

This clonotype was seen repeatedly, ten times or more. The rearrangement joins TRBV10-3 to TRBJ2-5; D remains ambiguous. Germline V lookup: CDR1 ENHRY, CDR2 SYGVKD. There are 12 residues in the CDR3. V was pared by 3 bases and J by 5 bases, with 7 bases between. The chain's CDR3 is CAISDPRETQYF. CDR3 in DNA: TGTGCCATCAGTGATCCGAGGGAGACCCAGTACTTC.

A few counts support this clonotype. The CDR3 nucleotides read TGTGCCAGCACCGGGGGAGGGAACCAAGAGACCCAGTACTTC. It codes for CASTGGGNQETQYF. The gene calls are TRBV12-3 or TRBV12-4 and TRBJ2-5, with 7 bases lining up with TRBD2. Trimming took 7 bases from V and 0 from J; bases not matched to a gene: 5. The CDR3 loop spans 14 amino acids.

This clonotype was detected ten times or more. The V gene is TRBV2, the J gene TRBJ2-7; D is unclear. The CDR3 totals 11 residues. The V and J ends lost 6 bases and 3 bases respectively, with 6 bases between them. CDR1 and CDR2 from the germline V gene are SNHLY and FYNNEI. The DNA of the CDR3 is TGTGCCAGCAGCCCCATCTACGAGCAGTACTTC. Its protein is CASSPIYEQYF.

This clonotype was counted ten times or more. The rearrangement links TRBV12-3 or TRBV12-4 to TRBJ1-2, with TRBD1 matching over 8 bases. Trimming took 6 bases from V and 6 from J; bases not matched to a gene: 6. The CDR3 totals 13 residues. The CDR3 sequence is CASSLRTGNGYTF. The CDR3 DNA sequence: TGTGCCAGCAGCCTCAGGACAGGGAATGGCTACACCTTC.

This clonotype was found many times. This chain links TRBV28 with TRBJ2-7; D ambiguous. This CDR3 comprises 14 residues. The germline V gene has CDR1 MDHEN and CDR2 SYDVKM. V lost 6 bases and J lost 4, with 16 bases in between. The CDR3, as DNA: TGTGCCAGCAGCCTTGAAGAAAGGCGATACGAGCAGTACTTC. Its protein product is CASSLEERRYEQYF.

CDR3 in amino acids: CASSPPGGYSNQPQHF. The CDR3 coding sequence is TGTGCCAGCAGCCCCCCCGGGGGCTATAGCAATCAGCCCCAGCATTTT. The chain is built from TRBV7-8 and TRBJ1-5; weak D call: TRBD1 (6 bases). Trimming cost V 5 bases and J 0 bases, with 14 bases left between them. The CDR3 contains 16 residues. Germline V CDR1 and CDR2: SGHVS, FQNEAQ.

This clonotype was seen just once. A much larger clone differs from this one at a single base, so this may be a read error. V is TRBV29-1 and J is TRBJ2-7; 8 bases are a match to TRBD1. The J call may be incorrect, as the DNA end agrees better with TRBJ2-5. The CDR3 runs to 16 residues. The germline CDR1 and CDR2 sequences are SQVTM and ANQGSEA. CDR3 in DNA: TGCAGCGTTGGGGGACAGGAGGCAAGGAGGCGGGAGACCCAGTACTTC. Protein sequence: CSVGGQEARRRETQYF.

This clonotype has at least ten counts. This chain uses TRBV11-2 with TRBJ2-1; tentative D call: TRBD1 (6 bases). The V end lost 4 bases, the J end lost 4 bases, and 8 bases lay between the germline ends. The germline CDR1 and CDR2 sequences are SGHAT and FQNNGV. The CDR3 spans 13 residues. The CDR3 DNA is TGTGCCAGCAGCTCGACAGGATACAATGAGCAGTTCTTC. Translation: CASSSTGYNEQFF.

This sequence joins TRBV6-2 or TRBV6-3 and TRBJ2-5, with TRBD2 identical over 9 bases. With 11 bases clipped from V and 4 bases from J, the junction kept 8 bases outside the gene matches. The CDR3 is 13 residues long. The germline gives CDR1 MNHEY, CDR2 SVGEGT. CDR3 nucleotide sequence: TGTGCCTGCTACGGACTAGCGCGAGAGACCCAGTACTTC. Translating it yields CACYGLARETQYF.